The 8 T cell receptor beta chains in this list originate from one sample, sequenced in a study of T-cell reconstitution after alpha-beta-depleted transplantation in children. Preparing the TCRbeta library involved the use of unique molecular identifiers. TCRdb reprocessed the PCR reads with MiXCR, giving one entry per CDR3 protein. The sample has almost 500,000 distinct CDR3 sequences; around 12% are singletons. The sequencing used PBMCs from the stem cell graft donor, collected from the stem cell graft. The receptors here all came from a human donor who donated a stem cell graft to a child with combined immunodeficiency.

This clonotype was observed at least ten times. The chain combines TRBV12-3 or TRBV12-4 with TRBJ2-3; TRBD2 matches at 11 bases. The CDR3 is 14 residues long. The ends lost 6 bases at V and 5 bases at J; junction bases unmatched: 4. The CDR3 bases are TGTGCCAGCAGCCGTAGCGGGGGGGGAGATACGCAGTATTTT. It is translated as CASSRSGGGDTQYF.

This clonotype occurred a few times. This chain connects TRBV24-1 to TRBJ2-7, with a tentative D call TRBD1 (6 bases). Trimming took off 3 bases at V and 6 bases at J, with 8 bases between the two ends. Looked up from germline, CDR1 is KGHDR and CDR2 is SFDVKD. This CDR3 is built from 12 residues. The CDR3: CATSDGRGEQYF. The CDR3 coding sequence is TGTGCCACCAGTGATGGCAGGGGCGAGCAGTACTTC.

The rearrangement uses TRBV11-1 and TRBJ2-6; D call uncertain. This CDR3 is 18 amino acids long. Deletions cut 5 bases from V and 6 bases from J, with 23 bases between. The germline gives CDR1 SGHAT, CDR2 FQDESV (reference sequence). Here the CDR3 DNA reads TGTGCCAGCAGCCCCCATTCTCGATCTGGGCCCCTGGCCAACGTCCTGACTTTC. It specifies CASSPHSRSGPLANVLTF.

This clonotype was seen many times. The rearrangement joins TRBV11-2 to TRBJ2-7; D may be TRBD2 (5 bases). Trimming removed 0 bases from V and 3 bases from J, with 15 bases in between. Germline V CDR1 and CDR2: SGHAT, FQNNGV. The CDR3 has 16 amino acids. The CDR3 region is CASSLDQRESIYEQYF. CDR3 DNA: TGTGCCAGCAGCTTAGATCAGAGGGAAAGTATCTACGAGCAGTACTTC.

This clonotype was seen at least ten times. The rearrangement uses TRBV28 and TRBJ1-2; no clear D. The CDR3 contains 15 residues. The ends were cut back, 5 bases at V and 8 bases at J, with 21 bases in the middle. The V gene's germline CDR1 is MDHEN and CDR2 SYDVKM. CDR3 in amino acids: CASSAGISQGWGYTF. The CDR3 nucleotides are TGTGCCAGCAGTGCAGGAATTTCTCAAGGGTGGGGCTACACCTTC.

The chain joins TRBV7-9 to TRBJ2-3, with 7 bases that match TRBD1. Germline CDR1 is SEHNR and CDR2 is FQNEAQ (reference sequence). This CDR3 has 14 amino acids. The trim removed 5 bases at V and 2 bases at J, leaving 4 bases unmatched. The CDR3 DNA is TGTGCCAGCAGCCCGGGACAGCCCACAGATACGCAGTATTTT. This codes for CASSPGQPTDTQYF.

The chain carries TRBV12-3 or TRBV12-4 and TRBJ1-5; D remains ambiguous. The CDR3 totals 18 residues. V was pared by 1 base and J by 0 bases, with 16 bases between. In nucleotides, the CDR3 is TGTGCCAGCAGTTTAGGGCGGGCGGGGTTCCCTAGCAATCAGCCCCAGCATTTT. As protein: CASSLGRAGFPSNQPQHF.

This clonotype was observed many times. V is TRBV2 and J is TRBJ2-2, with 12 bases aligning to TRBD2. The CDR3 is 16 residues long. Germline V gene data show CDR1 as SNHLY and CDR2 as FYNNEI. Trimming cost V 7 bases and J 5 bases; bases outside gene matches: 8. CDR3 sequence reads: CASTGPTSGRTGELFF. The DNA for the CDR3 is TGTGCCAGCACGGGTCCGACTAGCGGGAGAACCGGGGAGCTGTTTTTT.